This T cell receptor (beta chain) was observed in a study of T cells in Graves' hyperthyroidism and ophthalmopathy. Researchers took RNA transcripts and amplified the TCR beta CDR3 regions from them. The primer set for the first-round RT-PCR of the TCR CDR3 was HTBI. From the multiplex PCR reads, TCRdb called clonotypes with MiXCR, one entry per CDR3 protein. This table has more than 650,000 distinct CDR3 sequences, 14% appearing once. The CDR3 is 15 amino acids. The ends were cut back, 1 base at V and 3 bases at J, with 13 bases in the middle. Per the germline V gene, CDR1 is LNHNV and CDR2 is YYDKDF (reference sequence). This clonotype was recorded a few times.

The rearrangement uses TRBV15 and TRBJ2-7, with a weak D call TRBD2 (7 bases). The sample comprised blood. The sequence derives from a woman under 30 with Graves' hyperthyroidism. CDR3: CATSRVGGGFYEQYF. DNA of the CDR3: TGTGCCACCAGCAGAGTAGGGGGGGGATTCTACGAGCAGTACTTC.